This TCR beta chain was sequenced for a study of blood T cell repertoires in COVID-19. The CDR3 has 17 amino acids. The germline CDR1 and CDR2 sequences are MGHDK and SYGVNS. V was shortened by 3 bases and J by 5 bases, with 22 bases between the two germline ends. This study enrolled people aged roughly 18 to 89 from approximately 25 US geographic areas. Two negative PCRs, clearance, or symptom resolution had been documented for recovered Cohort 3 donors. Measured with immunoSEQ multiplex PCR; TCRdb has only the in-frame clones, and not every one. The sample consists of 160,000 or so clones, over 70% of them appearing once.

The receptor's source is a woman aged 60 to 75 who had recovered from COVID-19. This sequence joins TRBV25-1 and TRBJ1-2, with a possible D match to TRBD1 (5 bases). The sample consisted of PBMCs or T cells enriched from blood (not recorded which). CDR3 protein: CASSEGGHPRTLYGYTF. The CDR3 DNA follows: TGTGCCAGCAGTGAGGGAGGACACCCAAGAACCTTATATGGCTACACCTTC.